This section outlines one T cell receptor (beta chain) sequence together with its context. No cognate antigen has been identified for it. No base qualities exist here, and no much larger clone lies one base off it. Each collaborating institution followed its own protocols to collect whole blood in K2EDTA tubes. For TCRbeta analysis, collaborators shipped samples as frozen whole blood, isolated PBMCs, or DNA extracted from either of those sample types. This specimen belongs to a study of blood T cell repertoires in COVID-19 (dated by TCRdb to the early 2020s). Concerning the study at large: Samples from collaborators originated in the United States, Italy and Spain and spanned both the acute and convalescent phases of COVID-19. The material from the prospective study consisted of cDNA or gDNA derived from T cells, B-cell-depleted T cells, or PBMCs. The dataset comprised deeply sampled blood TCRbeta repertoires from subjects exposed to, actively infected with, or recovered from COVID-19. A freely available public database, intended as a resource for researchers studying the immune response to SARS-CoV-2, is where the repertoires were released. The samples were drawn from the first 160 participants of the ongoing ImmuneRACE study and from 950 to 1,500 subjects provided by 6 global collaborators. A de-identified subject ID, COVID-19 status, age in years and sex were almost always included in the sample metadata. Where HLA class I and class II types were available, the types were taken from metadata supplied by the sample provider, not from assay-based typing.

What the research found in general, with its limitations: How much clinical and demographic metadata was included differed by source and by participant, and the metadata was provided uncurated.

The CDR3 spans 16 residues, from the cysteine through the phenylalanine. The DNA shown is the 48-base CDR3, in frame from base 1. TCRbeta CDR3 regions were amplified from genomic DNA using the immunoSEQ Assay, a bias-controlled multiplex PCR. As for how the authors treated the data: The number of nucleated cells in each sample was estimated from the amplification of reference gene primers within the assay. Sequence reads were collapsed and filtered to measure the absolute abundance of every unique TCRbeta CDR3 rearrangement. For each sample, productive Simpson clonality was calculated as the square root of Simpson's diversity index over productive rearrangements. TCRdb re-hosts the immuneACCESS table, in-frame sequences only. Its copies lack some clones; in the studies checked, an unresolved V gene accounts for under half of them, and the cause for the rest is not known. V and J calls plus clone size are reproduced from that table; the DNA served to infer D and trimming. A total of tens of thousands of clones appear in this sample, under 90% of them only once. The top ten constitute over 8.5% of the sample.

The V and J segments used are TRBV1 and TRBJ1-2; TRBD1 was called by the table and not checked on the DNA. TRBV1 is a recognized pseudogene. The sample was peripheral blood. This TCR came from a man aged 60 to 75 with acute or convalescent COVID-19. CDR3 sequence: CTSSHKQGRRRKGYTF. DNA sequence: TGCACCAGCAGCCACAAACAGGGTAGGAGGCGGAAAGGCTACACCTTC.